Presented here are 28 T cell receptor beta chains from one specimen sequenced in a study of T cell responses to AZD1222 COVID-19 vaccine. Generated by immunoSEQ multiplex PCR, the TCRdb table keeps only in-frame clones and is missing some. Of roughly 85,000 clones listed, 88% are singletons. This specimen consisted of peripheral blood, obtained on day 0 of MenACWY control vaccination. Receptors originate from an adult in good health.

This clone has a single count. The rearrangement joins TRBV3-1 (or the pseudogene TRBV3-2) to TRBJ2-1; the D gene could be TRBD1 or TRBD2 (5 bases each). The germline gives CDR1 LGHDT, CDR2 YNNKEL (reference sequence). The V gene lost 4 bases and the J gene lost 9 bases, with 13 bases spanning the gap. The length of the CDR3 is 13 residues. The CDR3: CASSPRGGSEQFF. For the CDR3, the DNA is TGTGCCAGCAGCCCCCGTGGGGGTAGTGAGCAGTTCTTC.

The genes are TRBV7-3 and TRBJ1-1; TRBD1 matches 9 bases. Trimming cost V 4 bases and J 5 bases; bases outside gene matches: 2. The CDR3 is 13 amino acids. Germline V gene lookup returns CDR1 SGHTA and CDR2 FQGTGA. CDR3 sequence: CASSWDRETEAFF. CDR3 in DNA: TGTGCCAGCAGCTGGGACAGGGAAACTGAAGCTTTCTTT.

V is TRBV2 and J is TRBJ1-5; 8 positions agree with TRBD1. Germline V lookup: CDR1 SNHLY, CDR2 FYNNEI. After removal of 6 bases from V and 7 bases from J, the junction contained 11 bases not matched to a gene. CDR3 length: 15 residues. This chain's CDR3 is CASRVDRVERQPQHF. DNA for the CDR3: TGTGCCAGCAGGGTGGACAGGGTTGAACGACAGCCCCAGCATTTT.

CDR3 protein: CASSLDTGVDNSPLHF. CDR3 in DNA: TGCGCCAGCAGCTTGGATACAGGAGTGGATAATTCACCCCTCCACTTT. The V and J genes are TRBV5-1 and TRBJ1-6; tentatively, D is TRBD1 (5 bases). Germline loops: CDR1 SGHRS, CDR2 YFSETQ. The V end was cut by 0 bases, the J end by 5 bases, with 12 bases between. CDR3 size: 16 residues.

The chain employs TRBV5-1 and TRBJ2-3, with TRBD2 identical over 8 bases. The CDR3 has 13 amino acids. Germline-derived CDR1 and CDR2 are SGHRS and YFSETQ. The V gene end was trimmed by 1 base and the J gene end by 5 bases; junction bases not matched to a gene: 0. In DNA, the CDR3 is TGCGCCAGCAGCTTGCGGGGGGGAGATACGCAGTATTTT. Amino acids: CASSLRGGDTQYF.

The genes are TRBV9 and TRBJ1-6, with no clear D. V gave up 3 bases and J gave up 6 bases, with 13 bases separating them. The CDR3 contains 15 residues. CDR1 and CDR2 from the germline V gene are SGDLS and YYNGEE. Here the CDR3 reads CASSAYPGRNSPLHF. The CDR3 DNA is TGTGCCAGCAGCGCTTATCCGGGCCGTAATTCACCCCTCCACTTT.

The chain has TRBV24-1 and TRBJ1-2; no reliable D call. There are 14 residues in the CDR3. Trimming took 9 bases from V and 3 from J, leaving 16 bases between them. CDR1 KGHDR and CDR2 SFDVKD come from the germline V gene. The CDR3 region is CATPGHPNDYGYTF. CDR3 nucleotides: TGTGCCACCCCCGGCCACCCAAACGACTATGGCTACACCTTC.

The rearrangement links TRBV7-9 to TRBJ1-5, with D uncertain. Germline CDR1 SEHNR, CDR2 FQNEAQ (reference sequence). The CDR3 extends over 13 amino acids. V gave up 3 bases and J gave up 0 bases, with 3 bases separating them. CDR3 protein: CASSFHSNQPQHF. CDR3 coding DNA: TGTGCCAGCAGCTTCCATAGCAATCAGCCCCAGCATTTT.

The gene calls are TRBV9 and TRBJ1-2, with unresolved D. The germline V and J ends were trimmed by 0 bases and 4 bases, with 7 bases remaining between them. CDR1 SGDLS and CDR2 YYNGEE come from the germline V gene. The CDR3 totals 13 residues. The CDR3 nucleotides are TGTGCCAGCAGCGTAGGTTCCAGCTATGGCTACACCTTC. The encoded protein is CASSVGSSYGYTF.

The chain links TRBV11-3 to TRBJ1-1; tentatively, D is TRBD1 (6 bases). V was trimmed by 8 bases and J by 1 base, leaving 11 bases between them. The CDR3 covers 13 residues. Germline V gene sequence: CDR1 SGHNT, CDR2 YENEEA. CDR3 residues: CASGWTENTEAFF. The DNA for the CDR3 is TGTGCCAGCGGGTGGACAGAGAACACTGAAGCTTTCTTT.

This clone was counted only a few times. This chain connects TRBV6-5 to TRBJ1-2; no clear D gene. Trimming pared 2 bases from V and 3 bases from J, leaving 7 bases between. This CDR3 has 13 residues. Germline-derived CDR1 and CDR2 are MNHEY and SVGAGI. The CDR3 region is CASSYREYYGYTF. As DNA, the CDR3 is TGTGCCAGCAGTTACAGGGAATACTATGGCTACACCTTC.

The J gene is TRBJ2-5, the V gene TRBV5-4, with D perhaps TRBD1 (5 bases). The CDR3 loop spans 14 amino acids. V was trimmed by 1 base and J by 2 bases, leaving 9 bases between them. Germline CDR1 SGHNT, CDR2 YYREEE (reference sequence). As DNA, the CDR3 is TGTGCCAGCAGCTTGAGGGGTGGGCAAGAGACCCAGTACTTC. Its protein product is CASSLRGGQETQYF.

This clone showed up just once. The chain couples TRBV6-5 to TRBJ1-5; maybe TRBD1 (6 bases). The V and J ends lost 1 base and 0 bases respectively, with 10 bases between them. This CDR3 has 16 residues. Germline V gene sequence: CDR1 MNHEY, CDR2 SVGAGI. The chain's CDR3 is CASSYLGQTSNQPQHF. The CDR3 coding sequence is TGTGCCAGCAGTTACTTAGGACAGACTAGCAATCAGCCCCAGCATTTT.

This sequence joins TRBV28 and TRBJ1-5; D remains ambiguous. Trimming took off 0 bases at V and 0 bases at J, with 6 bases between the two ends. Germline loops: CDR1 MDHEN, CDR2 SYDVKM. The CDR3 loop spans 15 amino acids. The CDR3 protein is CASSLWGSSNQPQHF. The CDR3 DNA sequence: TGTGCCAGCAGTTTATGGGGCAGTAGCAATCAGCCCCAGCATTTT.

The chain joins TRBV7-2 to TRBJ1-2, with D possibly TRBD1 on 6 matching bases. The CDR3 has 16 amino acids. Germline CDR1 SGHTA, CDR2 FQGNSA. The V end lost 1 base, the J end lost 0 bases, and 12 bases lay between the germline ends. The CDR3 loop is CASSLDGGLPNYGYTF. In nucleotides, the CDR3 is TGTGCCAGCAGCTTAGATGGGGGGCTGCCTAACTATGGCTACACCTTC.

The chain is built from TRBV24-1 and TRBJ2-1, with D tentatively TRBD1 (6 bases). V was clipped by 2 bases and J by 10 bases, with 14 bases between them. Per germline, CDR1 KGHDR and CDR2 SFDVKD. The CDR3 totals 14 residues. Here the CDR3 reads CATSDSTGLREQFF. CDR3 coding DNA: TGTGCCACCAGTGATTCAACAGGGCTCCGGGAGCAGTTCTTC.

In its sample, this clone was seen a few times. The chain combines TRBV7-2 with TRBJ1-5; D may be TRBD1 (5 bases). The CDR3 runs 14 residues. CDR1 and CDR2 from the germline V gene are SGHTA and FQGNSA. V was pared by 1 base and J by 6 bases, with 10 bases between. The CDR3 DNA reads as TGTGCCAGCAGCTTAGAGCGGGGGTCTCAGCCCCAGCATTTT. This sequence encodes CASSLERGSQPQHF.

CDR3 residues: CAWRKQGFPYNSPLHF. CDR3 DNA sequence: TGTGCCTGGAGAAAACAGGGATTCCCTTATAATTCACCCCTCCACTTT. The chain combines TRBV30 with TRBJ1-6; possibly TRBD1 for D (6 bases). The CDR3 has 16 residues. Between the trimmed V and J ends, which lost 3 bases and 4 bases, there was a span of 16 bases. Germline V gene data show CDR1 as GTSNPN and CDR2 as SVGIG (reference sequence).

This rearrangement joins TRBV7-8 to TRBJ1-1; 12 nucleotides agree with TRBD1. CDR3 length: 16 residues. Germline V gene lookup returns CDR1 SGHVS and CDR2 FQNEAQ. V lost 5 bases, J lost 0 bases, and 4 bases stayed unmatched. CDR3 loop: CASSPGTGGMNTEAFF. Here the CDR3 DNA reads TGTGCCAGCAGCCCCGGGACAGGGGGCATGAACACTGAAGCTTTCTTT.

The J gene is TRBJ1-2, the V gene TRBV24-1; TRBD1 agrees at 7 bases. Trimming at V came to 4 bases and at J to 5 bases, leaving 9 bases not matched to a gene. The V gene's germline CDR1 is KGHDR and CDR2 SFDVKD. The CDR3 length is 15 residues. The CDR3 coding sequence is TGTGCCACCAGTGACCCCGACAGGGTTGAATATGGCTACACCTTC. Translated, it gives CATSDPDRVEYGYTF.

A note on this clone: The junction differs from germline at one of its ends, possibly a read error. This rearrangement joins TRBV7-7 to TRBJ2-5, with unresolved D. From germline, CDR1 is SSHAT and CDR2 FNYEAQ (reference sequence). This CDR3 is 15 amino acids long. CDR3 DNA sequence: TGTGCTAGCAGCTTAGCAAGGGCAGACCAAGAGACCCAGTACTTC. Its protein is CASSLARADQETQYF. Combining the CDR3 with reference TRBV7-7 and TRBJ2-5 gives the whole variable domain GAGVSQSPRYKVTKRGQDVTLRCDPISSHATLYWYQQALGQGPEFLTYFNYEAQPDKSGLPSDRFSAERPEGSISTLTIQRTEQRDSAMYRCASSLARADQETQYFGPGTRLLVL.

The genes are TRBV2 and TRBJ1-5; 8 bases agree with TRBD1. The CDR3 is 15 amino acids. The ends lost 8 bases at V and 3 bases at J; junction bases unmatched: 9. The germline gives CDR1 SNHLY, CDR2 FYNNEI. CDR3 coding DNA: TGTGCCAGCCTCCGCGAACAGGGGGTCAATCAGCCCCAGCATTTT. Protein: CASLREQGVNQPQHF.

The CDR3, as DNA: TGTGCCAGCAGTTTCTCCCGCGGGGGGGAGGGCACCGGGGAGCTGTTTTTT. Its translation is CASSFSRGGEGTGELFF. The rearrangement links TRBV27 to TRBJ2-2; 9 bases are a match to TRBD2. The CDR3 spans 17 residues. Germline values: CDR1 MNHEY, CDR2 SMNVEV (reference sequence). Germline trimming cut 3 bases from V and 4 bases from J; bases unmatched to any gene: 9.

The chain employs TRBV5-1 and TRBJ1-3; weak D call: TRBD1 (5 bases). Germline loops: CDR1 SGHRS, CDR2 YFSETQ. The CDR3 has 15 amino acids. The ends were cut back, 2 bases at V and 2 bases at J, with 11 bases in the middle. CDR3: CASSFQGWTGNTIYF. The CDR3 nucleotides read TGCGCCAGCAGCTTTCAGGGTTGGACTGGAAACACCATATATTTT.

The rearrangement links TRBV19 to TRBJ1-2; tentatively, D is TRBD1 (5 bases). Trimming took off 7 bases at V and 6 bases at J, with 15 bases between the two ends. Per the germline V gene, CDR1 is LNHDA and CDR2 is SQIVND (reference sequence). This CDR3 is 13 amino acids long. The CDR3 coding sequence is TGTGCCAGTATCGGAGGGGACCCCCATGGCTACACCTTC. Its translation is CASIGGDPHGYTF.

Details on this clone: The sample holds other DNA sequences that translate to the same CDR3. The CDR3 DNA sequence: TGTGCCAGCAGCCCGACAGGGGCTCCCACAGATACGCAGTATTTT. The encoded protein is CASSPTGAPTDTQYF. This rearrangement joins TRBV7-8 to TRBJ2-3; 8 positions match TRBD1. V lost 5 bases and J lost 2; bases outside the gene matches: 6. CDR1 is SGHVS, CDR2 FQNEAQ, per germline. This CDR3 is 15 amino acids long.

V and J are TRBV3-1 (or the pseudogene TRBV3-2) and TRBJ1-1; D uncertain. This CDR3 is built from 14 residues. Deletions cut 4 bases from V and 2 bases from J, with 11 bases between. CDR1 LGHDT and CDR2 YNNKEL come from the germline V gene (reference sequence). The CDR3 reads CASSPRTGNTEAFF. The DNA of the CDR3 is TGTGCCAGCAGCCCCCGGACGGGAAACACTGAAGCTTTCTTT.

The J gene is TRBJ2-1, the V gene TRBV25-1; 10 positions agree with TRBD1. Per germline, CDR1 MGHDK and CDR2 SYGVNS. The CDR3 runs to 16 residues. Germline trimming cut 3 bases from V and 5 bases from J; bases unmatched to any gene: 7. DNA of the CDR3: TGTGCCAGCAGTGACCCAGACAGGGGGCTGGACAATGAGCAGTTCTTC. Its translation: CASSDPDRGLDNEQFF.